The TCR beta chain under discussion was sequenced for a study of radiotherapy plus CTLA-4 blockade in lung cancer. With 8 bases removed from V and 0 bases from J, the gap between germline ends came to 16 bases. Germline assignment: CDR1 WNHNN and CDR2 SYGVQD (reference sequence). The CDR3 length is 16 residues. The data were produced by immunoSEQ multiplex PCR, yet TCRdb's version contains in-frame clones alone and is incomplete. The profile shows over 60,000 clones, around 87% of them singletons. This clonotype was sampled from a human donor with non-small cell lung cancer that progressed on radiotherapy plus ipilimumab. Sequenced material: peripheral blood, taken from a patient treated with radiotherapy plus ipilimumab. The genes are TRBV10-1 and TRBJ2-2; the D is unclear. Here the CDR3 DNA reads TGCGCCAGCCCGTGCCCTGACTCCACGAACACCGGGGAGCTGTTTTTT. Its translation is CASPCPDSTNTGELFF.